The 12 T cell receptor beta chains reported below all come from one sample, sequenced in a study of T cell responses to AZD1222 COVID-19 vaccine (dated by TCRdb to about 2021). The sample's time point label is to be understood as: about 28 days (+/-7) after the second vaccine dose. The library was prepared using the immunoSEQ multiplex PCR assay. TCRdb carries this immuneACCESS record with in-frame sequences only. Its versions omit some clonotypes, under half of them owing to an unresolved V gene in the studies checked, with the rest unexplained. This sample has approximately 74,000 clones in its table, and approximately 87% of those were observed once. The ten biggest clones cover roughly 25% of the sample. This material consisted of peripheral blood, taken 28 days after the second AZD1222 dose. Every receptor here comes from an adult who received the AZD1222 COVID-19 vaccine.

This clone was picked up one time. This chain joins TRBV11-3 and TRBJ2-7; possibly TRBD2 for D (6 bases). There are 15 residues in the CDR3. The V end lost 0 bases, the J end lost 3 bases, and 12 bases lay between the germline ends. CDR1 and CDR2 (germline): SGHNT, YENEEA. CDR3 amino acids: CASSLDGGTIYEQYF. The CDR3 bases are TGTGCCAGCAGCTTAGATGGAGGGACCATCTACGAGCAGTACTTC.

This clone was observed a single time. The chain links TRBV5-4 to TRBJ1-6; D gene uncertain. Looked up from germline, CDR1 is SGHNT and CDR2 is YYREEE (reference sequence). This CDR3 region has 16 residues. V was cut by 0 bases and J by 0 bases, with 7 bases left in between. The CDR3 spells CASSLVGNSYNSPLHF. CDR3 nucleotides: TGTGCCAGCAGCTTGGTGGGCAACTCCTATAATTCACCCCTCCACTTT.

This rearrangement joins TRBV19 to TRBJ1-6; 10 nucleotides line up with TRBD1. Looked up from germline, CDR1 is LNHDA and CDR2 is SQIVND (reference sequence). The CDR3 runs to 16 residues. V was clipped by 5 bases and J by 4 bases; unmatched bases: 5. CDR3 loop: CASSLTGGPYNSPLHF. CDR3 coding DNA: TGTGCCAGTAGTTTGACAGGGGGCCCTTATAATTCACCCCTCCACTTT.

The chain recombines TRBV19 with TRBJ2-1; tentatively, D is TRBD2 (5 bases). Per germline, CDR1 LNHDA and CDR2 SQIVND (reference sequence). Trimming pared 3 bases from V and 5 bases from J, leaving 11 bases between. The CDR3 has 14 residues. The CDR3: CASSISPGNNEQFF. Here the CDR3 DNA reads TGTGCCAGTAGTATTTCCCCGGGAAACAATGAGCAGTTCTTC.

For the CDR3, the DNA is TGTGCCAGCAGCCTCGGGGACAGCTCCAAGGAGACCCAGTACTTC. Its translation is CASSLGDSSKETQYF. V is TRBV7-9 and J is TRBJ2-5; TRBD1 aligns across 7 bases. The germline V gene encodes CDR1 SEHNR and CDR2 FQNEAQ (reference sequence). V shed 5 bases, J shed 5 bases, and the junction held 11 bases outside the gene matches. The CDR3 runs to 15 residues.

This rearrangement joins TRBV7-8 to TRBJ1-2, with D unresolved. The CDR3 totals 12 residues. Germline values: CDR1 SGHVS, CDR2 FQNEAQ. Trimming removed 1 base from V and 8 bases from J, with 8 bases in between. The CDR3 here is CASSLEDRGYTF. The DNA for the CDR3 is TGTGCCAGCAGCTTAGAGGACCGGGGCTACACCTTC.

The rearrangement uses TRBV14 and TRBJ2-1; TRBD2 agrees at 9 bases. The germline V gene encodes CDR1 SGHDN and CDR2 FVKESK. This CDR3 has 15 amino acids. V gave up 1 base and J gave up 7 bases; unmatched junction bases: 5. The CDR3 DNA is TGTGCCAGCAGCCAAGCCCTAGCGGGGATGAATGAGCAGTTCTTC. Translated, it gives CASSQALAGMNEQFF.

The rearrangement links TRBV11-3 to TRBJ1-2, with D possibly TRBD1 on 5 matching bases. V was cut by 5 bases and J by 8 bases, with 15 bases left in between. The germline CDR1 and CDR2 sequences are SGHNT and YENEEA. This CDR3 spans 13 amino acids. CDR3 in DNA: TGTGCCAGCAGCCCAGGGACCCAGCGGGGCTACACCTTC. Its protein is CASSPGTQRGYTF.

The CDR3 DNA is TGTGCCAGCAGTTTACTGGAGAAGACTAGCGGGACGCCTCACCCTTCCTACAATGAGCAGTTCTTC. It is translated as CASSLLEKTSGTPHPSYNEQFF. The chain employs TRBV27 and TRBJ2-1; 11 nucleotides align to TRBD2. V gave up 2 bases and J gave up 1 base; unmatched junction bases: 19. This CDR3 has 22 residues. Germline V gene lookup returns CDR1 MNHEY and CDR2 SMNVEV (reference sequence).

In DNA, the CDR3 is TGTGCCAGCTCACCACGGGGACAGGGGGCCGTTACCAAAAACATTCAGTACTTC. Its translation is CASSPRGQGAVTKNIQYF. The V and J genes are TRBV18 and TRBJ2-4, with 12 bases matching TRBD1. The trim removed 1 base at V and 2 bases at J, leaving 6 bases unmatched. Germline loops: CDR1 KGHSH, CDR2 LQKENI. This CDR3 spans 18 amino acids. The whole variable domain, remainder taken from reference TRBV18 and TRBJ2-4, is NAGVMQNPRHLVRRRGQEARLRCSPMKGHSHVYWYRQLPEEGLKFMVYLQKENIIDESGMPKERFSAEFPKEGPSILRIQQVVRGDSAAYFCASSPRGQGAVTKNIQYFGAGTRLSVL.

V gene TRBV30 combines with J gene TRBJ1-3, with TRBD1 as a possible D gene (6 bases). This CDR3 region has 18 residues. V gave up 4 bases and J gave up 7 bases, with 29 bases separating them. From germline, CDR1 is GTSNPN and CDR2 SVGIG (reference sequence). The CDR3 loop reads CAWTALMGGPRGMNTIYF. The CDR3 coding sequence is TGTGCCTGGACCGCCCTAATGGGGGGCCCCAGGGGCATGAACACCATATATTTT.

This clone was seen only a few times. CDR3 in amino acids: CASRASHWDEQFF. The CDR3 DNA sequence: TGTGCCAGCCGGGCTAGCCACTGGGATGAGCAGTTCTTC. The chain has TRBV2 and TRBJ2-1, with D possibly matching TRBD2 (5 bases). Trimming took off 8 bases at V and 8 bases at J, with 16 bases between the two ends. CDR1 and CDR2 from the germline V gene are SNHLY and FYNNEI. This CDR3 has 13 amino acids.